This T cell receptor (beta chain) was found in a study of T cell responses to AZD1222 COVID-19 vaccine. Study-wide results and caveats: The peak T cell response came first, and repertoires were sampled only after it.

Worth noting for this clone: Its antigen is as yet unknown.

The CDR3 loop spans 15 amino acids. Trimming shortened V by 0 bases and J by 0 bases, and 9 bases separated the two germline ends. The germline CDR1 and CDR2 sequences are SGHDT and YYEEEE. Assay: immunoSEQ multiplex PCR; the TCRdb copy retains only in-frame clones and omits some. The repertoire consists of 95,000 to 110,000 clones, with 75% to 90% occurring once and the leading ten covering about 19%. The specimen comprised peripheral blood, sampled on day 0 of AZD1222 vaccination. V and J are TRBV5-6 and TRBJ1-2; D remains unclear. The clonotype originates from an adult in good health. CDR3 sequence (DNA): TGTGCCAGCAGCTTGGATGCACGGACTAACTATGGCTACACCTTC. Its protein is CASSLDARTNYGYTF.